The 21 T cell receptor beta chains below all came from one sample that was sequenced in a study of graft-versus-host responses after intestinal transplantation. The method was immunoSEQ multiplex PCR; TCRdb's version includes in-frame clones alone and lacks a portion of them. The sample yields some 86,000 clones, around 90% seen once. No antigen has been assigned to these receptors. This specimen consisted of unstimulated CD4+ T cells sorted from spleen or lymph node cells, obtained before transplant. All receptors come from a human donor who was the organ donor for an intestinal transplant.

The table lists this clone with a few counts. V and J are TRBV7-6 and TRBJ2-7; 10 nucleotides match TRBD1. This CDR3 contains 15 residues. V was clipped by 1 base and J by 0 bases; unmatched bases: 0. Looked up from germline, CDR1 is SGHVS and CDR2 is FNYEAQ. The CDR3 is CASSLGTGGSYEQYF. In DNA, the CDR3 is TGTGCCAGCAGCTTAGGGACAGGGGGCTCCTACGAGCAGTACTTC.

This clone has only one observation. This chain joins TRBV6-6 and TRBJ1-6; the match to TRBD1 covers 7 bases. Germline V CDR1 and CDR2: MNHNY, SVGAGI (reference sequence). The CDR3 has 14 amino acids. J gave up 7 bases and V 10 bases, and 10 bases lay outside the gene matches. The CDR3 loop reads CATGDSLSNSPLHF. The CDR3 coding sequence is TGTGCCACTGGGGACAGCTTATCAAATTCACCCCTCCACTTT.

This clone was recorded once. The V and J genes are TRBV7-3 and TRBJ2-3, with 15 bases aligning to TRBD2. The CDR3 spans 18 residues. The V segment lost 4 bases and the J segment 1 base; nucleotides outside the gene matches: 6. Germline CDR1 is SGHTA and CDR2 is FQGTGA. The chain's CDR3 is CASSSGLAGGLGTDTQYF. CDR3 nucleotide sequence: TGTGCCAGCAGCTCCGGACTAGCGGGAGGGCTCGGCACAGATACGCAGTATTTT.

The rearrangement links TRBV27 to TRBJ2-3; TRBD2 is a possible D gene (5 bases). Trimming stripped 5 bases from V and 2 bases from J, with 20 bases between. CDR3 size: 17 residues. Germline values: CDR1 MNHEY, CDR2 SMNVEV (reference sequence). The CDR3 sequence: CASSLEGAWAPTDTQYF. The CDR3 bases are TGTGCCAGCAGTCTAGAGGGAGCGTGGGCGCCCACAGATACGCAGTATTTT.

This chain links TRBV6-6 with TRBJ1-3; 8 bases agree with TRBD1. The CDR3 is 16 residues long. V lost 2 bases, J lost 1 base, and 4 bases stayed unmatched. Germline V CDR1 and CDR2: MNHNY, SVGAGI (reference sequence). CDR3 nucleotides: TGTGCCAGCAGTTACGCAGGGGGCGGTTCTGGAAACACCATATATTTT. Amino acids: CASSYAGGGSGNTIYF.

The J gene is TRBJ1-5, the V gene TRBV5-1; a weak D match, TRBD1 (5 bases). The germline V gene encodes CDR1 SGHRS and CDR2 YFSETQ. This CDR3 is built from 15 residues. Deletions cut 6 bases from V and 2 bases from J, with 15 bases between. CDR3: CASNWGGMGNQPQHF. The CDR3 bases are TGCGCCAGCAACTGGGGGGGGATGGGCAATCAGCCCCAGCATTTT.

The rearrangement uses TRBV9 and TRBJ2-1; TRBD2 is a possible D gene (6 bases). Trimming removed 7 bases from V and 7 bases from J, with 15 bases in between. The CDR3 runs 13 residues. The germline V gene has CDR1 SGDLS and CDR2 YYNGEE. The DNA for the CDR3 is TGTGCCAGCGGGGGGTGGGGCACAAATGAGCAGTTCTTC. It translates to CASGGWGTNEQFF.

The chain carries TRBV7-9 and TRBJ2-2, with 7 bases matching TRBD1. V shed 4 bases, J shed 6 bases, and the junction held 5 bases outside the gene matches. The CDR3 covers 14 residues. Per the germline V gene, CDR1 is SEHNR and CDR2 is FQNEAQ (reference sequence). DNA for the CDR3: TGTGCCAGCAGCTCCCAGCAGGGGGCCGGGGAGCTGTTTTTT. Translating gives CASSSQQGAGELFF.

The CDR3 here is CASSFGRGNEQFF. Here the CDR3 DNA reads TGTGCCAGCAGCTTCGGGCGGGGGAATGAGCAGTTCTTC. The chain is built from TRBV5-8 and TRBJ2-1; TRBD2 agrees at 7 bases. V gave up 2 bases and J gave up 7 bases; unmatched junction bases: 3. Per germline, CDR1 SGHTS and CDR2 YDEGEE. The CDR3 totals 13 residues.

The chain's CDR3 is CASSPGYEQYF. The CDR3 nucleotides are TGTGCCAGTAGTCCGGGCTACGAGCAGTACTTC. This chain links TRBV19 with TRBJ2-7; D is undetermined. Trimming removed 5 bases from V and 3 bases from J, with 5 bases in between. The CDR3 is 11 amino acids. The V gene's germline CDR1 is LNHDA and CDR2 SQIVND (reference sequence).

The chain is built from TRBV7-3 and TRBJ2-1; 14 nucleotides line up with TRBD2. Germline-derived CDR1 and CDR2 are SGHTA and FQGTGA. This CDR3 comprises 15 residues. With 5 bases clipped from V and 10 bases from J, the junction kept 7 bases outside the gene matches. The CDR3 bases are TGTGCCAGCAGCCCCGGGACTAGCGGGGGAAACGAGCAGTTCTTC. Residues: CASSPGTSGGNEQFF.

V gene TRBV19 combines with J gene TRBJ1-2; 9 nucleotides line up with TRBD1. V shed 5 bases and J 0 bases; nucleotides not matched to a gene: 4. The CDR3 extends over 15 amino acids. Germline CDR1 is LNHDA and CDR2 is SQIVND (reference sequence). CDR3 residues: CASSGDRAPNYGYTF. The CDR3 DNA reads as TGTGCCAGTAGTGGGGACAGGGCTCCTAACTATGGCTACACCTTC.

This clone has more than one count but fewer than ten. The chain combines TRBV5-4 with TRBJ1-3; no firm D call. The V end lost 4 bases, the J end lost 1 base, and 6 bases lay between the germline ends. This CDR3 is built from 13 residues. Germline values: CDR1 SGHNT, CDR2 YYREEE (reference sequence). CDR3 DNA sequence: TGTGCCAGCAGCGGAGGTTCTGGAAACACCATATATTTT. This sequence encodes CASSGGSGNTIYF.

The chain links TRBV6-1 to TRBJ2-1; perhaps TRBD2 as D (6 bases). The CDR3 length is 14 residues. V lost 10 bases to trimming and J lost 6 bases, with 19 bases between them. Per the germline V gene, CDR1 is MNHNS and CDR2 is SASEGT. This CDR3 is CATKRADVINEQFF. The CDR3 DNA reads as TGTGCCACTAAGCGGGCCGACGTGATCAATGAGCAGTTCTTC.

The chain employs TRBV19 and TRBJ1-5, with a possible D match to TRBD1 (6 bases). The germline V gene has CDR1 LNHDA and CDR2 SQIVND (reference sequence). This CDR3 has 16 residues. V was trimmed by 7 bases and J by 5 bases, leaving 21 bases between them. The CDR3 nucleotides are TGTGCCAGTACAAGTCGTTCGACAGGACCTTATCAGCCCCAGCATTTT. It specifies CASTSRSTGPYQPQHF.

This chain links TRBV7-8 with TRBJ1-1; unclear D gene. The V and J ends lost 5 bases and 2 bases respectively, with 12 bases between them. The CDR3 is made up of 14 amino acids. Germline V gene lookup returns CDR1 SGHVS and CDR2 FQNEAQ. CDR3 residues: CASSRTILNTEAFF. The CDR3 region has the DNA TGTGCCAGCAGCCGAACTATCCTTAACACTGAAGCTTTCTTT.

This clone was seen only a few times. This rearrangement joins TRBV7-2 to TRBJ2-7, with a possible D match to TRBD1 (6 bases). Trimming stripped 4 bases from V and 0 bases from J, with 13 bases between. Germline V gene lookup returns CDR1 SGHTA and CDR2 FQGNSA. The CDR3 consists of 15 residues. The CDR3 loop reads CASSSSRDNSYEQYF. In nucleotides, the CDR3 is TGTGCCAGCAGCTCAAGCCGGGACAACTCCTACGAGCAGTACTTC.

This chain joins TRBV20-1 and TRBJ2-7; D unclear. The CDR3 has 11 residues. Looked up from germline, CDR1 is DFQATT and CDR2 is SNEGSKA (reference sequence). The V and J ends lost 5 bases and 2 bases respectively, with 7 bases between them. The CDR3 loop reads CSASIAYEQYF. As DNA, the CDR3 is TGCAGTGCTTCTATTGCCTACGAGCAGTACTTC.

The DNA for the CDR3 is TGCAGCGTTGCCGCAAACCCAGGGGGTTCGTACGAGCAGTACTTC. Translated: CSVAANPGGSYEQYF. The chain joins TRBV29-1 to TRBJ2-7; 7 bases are shared with TRBD1. The CDR3 contains 15 residues. CDR1 is SQVTM, CDR2 ANQGSEA, per germline. Trimming at V came to 4 bases and at J to 4 bases, leaving 13 bases not matched to a gene.

As for this clone: Other DNA sequences from this sample encode an identical CDR3 as well. The V call is TRBV29-1, the J call TRBJ2-3, with D maybe TRBD1 (6 bases). The CDR3 has 14 amino acids. Germline CDR1 reads SQVTM; CDR2 reads ANQGSEA. Trimming took 7 bases from V and 3 from J, leaving 17 bases between them. CDR3 DNA: TGCAGCGCCCTACGAGGGGGTGGGACAGATACGCAGTATTTT. The encoded protein is CSALRGGGTDTQYF.

This chain links TRBV2 with TRBJ2-2; D might be TRBD1 (6 bases). The CDR3 runs 13 residues. Germline CDR1 SNHLY, CDR2 FYNNEI. Trimming stripped 6 bases from V and 5 bases from J, with 10 bases between. CDR3 DNA sequence: TGTGCCAGCAGGCCGGACAGAACCGGGGAGCTGTTTTTT. Translated, it gives CASRPDRTGELFF.